The T cell receptor beta chain described here comes from a study of blood T cell repertoires in COVID-19. The germline V gene encodes CDR1 SGHTA and CDR2 FQGNSA. There are 15 residues in the CDR3. V dropped 3 bases and J dropped 1; count of bases not matched to a gene: 3. Clones were sequenced by immunoSEQ multiplex PCR, and TCRdb holds only the in-frame ones, with some missing. The sample records almost 70,000 clones, about 91% being singletons. Sequenced input: peripheral blood. The source is a woman in her 70s with acute or convalescent COVID-19. This sequence joins TRBV7-2 and TRBJ2-5; 9 bases align to TRBD2. Here the CDR3 DNA reads TGTGCCAGCAGCTTCCTAGCGGGAATCCAAGAGACCCAGTACTTC. Translating gives CASSFLAGIQETQYF.